The present TCR beta chain was sequenced within a study of shared clonotypes between healthy human individuals. Study-wide results and limits: Clonotypes shared by all four donors outscored non-shared clonotypes in generation probability. In a handful of donors, 4.5% to 5.5% of naive CD4 clonotypes appeared in common.

It was around 190 ng DNA, 33,000 or so T cell genomes, that sorted-subset replicate PCRs used. Only in-frame clones appear in the TCRdb table, and some are missing; sequencing was by immunoSEQ multiplex PCR. The data contain some 2,100,000 clones, 90% to 96% of them singletons. The study drew all its donors from Caucasian adults living in Nashville, Tennessee. V shed 5 bases, J shed 6 bases, and the junction held 15 bases outside the gene matches. The length of the CDR3 is 16 residues. The germline gives CDR1 SGHAT, CDR2 FQNNGV. This clone came up once. Its antigen is not identified. The sample taken for sequencing was naive CD4+ T cells sorted from blood. Subset in this sample: CD45RA+ positively selected. This clonotype was sampled from a young man in good health. This sequence joins TRBV11-2 and TRBJ1-1; 7 bases agree with TRBD1. This CDR3 reads CASSPEGAWRRAEAFF. The DNA of the CDR3 is TGTGCCAGCAGCCCCGAGGGGGCCTGGCGTCGAGCTGAAGCTTTCTTT.